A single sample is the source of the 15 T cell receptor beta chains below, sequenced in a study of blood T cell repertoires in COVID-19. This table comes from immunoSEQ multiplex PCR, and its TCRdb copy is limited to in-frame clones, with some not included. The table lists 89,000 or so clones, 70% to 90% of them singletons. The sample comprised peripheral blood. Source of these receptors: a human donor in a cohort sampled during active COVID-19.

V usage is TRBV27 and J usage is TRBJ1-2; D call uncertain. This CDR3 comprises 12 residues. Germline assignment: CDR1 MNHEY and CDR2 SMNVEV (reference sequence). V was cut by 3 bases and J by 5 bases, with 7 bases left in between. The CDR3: CASSLEGYGYTF. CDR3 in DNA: TGTGCCAGCAGTTTGGAGGGTTATGGCTACACCTTC.

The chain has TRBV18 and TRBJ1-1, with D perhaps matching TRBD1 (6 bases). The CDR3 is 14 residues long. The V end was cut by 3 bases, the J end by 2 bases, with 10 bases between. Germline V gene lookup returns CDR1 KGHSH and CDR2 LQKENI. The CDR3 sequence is CASSPPGHNTEAFF. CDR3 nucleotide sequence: TGTGCCAGCTCACCTCCGGGACACAACACTGAAGCTTTCTTT.

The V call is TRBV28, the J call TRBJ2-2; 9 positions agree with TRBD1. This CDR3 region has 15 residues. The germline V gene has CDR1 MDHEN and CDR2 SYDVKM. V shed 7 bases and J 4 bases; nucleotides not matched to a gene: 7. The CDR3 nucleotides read TGTGCCAGCACCGCTACAGGGGGCGGCACCGGGGAGCTGTTTTTT. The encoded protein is CASTATGGGTGELFF.

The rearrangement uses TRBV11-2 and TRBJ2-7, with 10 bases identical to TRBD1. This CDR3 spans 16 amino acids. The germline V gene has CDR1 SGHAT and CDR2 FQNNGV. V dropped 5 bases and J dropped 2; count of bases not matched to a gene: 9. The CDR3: CASSISGTGAPYEQYF. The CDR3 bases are TGTGCCAGCAGCATATCCGGGACAGGGGCCCCCTACGAGCAGTACTTC.

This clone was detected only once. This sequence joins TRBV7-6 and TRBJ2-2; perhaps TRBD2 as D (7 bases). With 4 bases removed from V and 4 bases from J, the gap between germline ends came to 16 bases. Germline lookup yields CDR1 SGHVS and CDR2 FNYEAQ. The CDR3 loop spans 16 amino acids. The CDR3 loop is CASSSSRGAGTGELFF. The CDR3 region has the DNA TGTGCCAGCAGCTCATCCCGGGGGGCTGGCACCGGGGAGCTGTTTTTT.

The CDR3 region is CASSPDRGNYNEQFF. The CDR3 nucleotides read TGTGCCAGTTCCCCTGACAGGGGTAACTACAATGAGCAGTTCTTC. The chain carries TRBV19 and TRBJ2-1; TRBD1 matches 8 bases. Germline CDR1 reads LNHDA; CDR2 reads SQIVND (reference sequence). V was clipped by 8 bases and J by 3 bases; unmatched bases: 9. The CDR3 sequence is 15 residues long. The full variable domain, completed using reference TRBV19 and TRBJ2-1, is DGGITQSPKYLFRKEGQNVTLSCEQNLNHDAMYWYRQDPGQGLRLIYYSQIVNDFQKGDIAEGYSVSREKKESFPLTVTSAQKNPTAFYLCASSPDRGNYNEQFFGPGTRLTVL.

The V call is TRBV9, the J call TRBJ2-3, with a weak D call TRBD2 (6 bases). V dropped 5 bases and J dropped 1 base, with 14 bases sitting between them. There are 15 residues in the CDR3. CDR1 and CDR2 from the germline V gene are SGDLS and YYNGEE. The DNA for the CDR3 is TGTGCCAGCAGGGCCGTCGGCGGGGGCACAGATACGCAGTATTTT. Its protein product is CASRAVGGGTDTQYF.

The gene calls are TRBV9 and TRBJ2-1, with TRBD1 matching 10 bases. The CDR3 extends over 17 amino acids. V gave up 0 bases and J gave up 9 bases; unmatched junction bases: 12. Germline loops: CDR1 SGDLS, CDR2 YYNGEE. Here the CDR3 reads CASSVVSLGQGMGEQFF. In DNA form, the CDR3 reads TGTGCCAGCAGCGTAGTAAGTTTGGGACAGGGGATGGGTGAGCAGTTCTTC.

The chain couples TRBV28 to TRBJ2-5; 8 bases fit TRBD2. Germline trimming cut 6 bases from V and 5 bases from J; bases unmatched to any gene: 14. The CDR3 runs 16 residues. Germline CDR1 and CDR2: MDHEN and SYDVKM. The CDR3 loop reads CASSREQLAERETQYF. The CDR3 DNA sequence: TGTGCCAGCAGCCGGGAACAACTAGCGGAAAGGGAGACCCAGTACTTC.

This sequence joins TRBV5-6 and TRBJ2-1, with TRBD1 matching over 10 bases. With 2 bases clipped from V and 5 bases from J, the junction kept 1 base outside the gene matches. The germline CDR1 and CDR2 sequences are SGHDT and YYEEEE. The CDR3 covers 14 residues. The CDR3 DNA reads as TGTGCCAGCAGCTTCGGGACAGGGGACAATGAGCAGTTCTTC. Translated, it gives CASSFGTGDNEQFF.

CDR3 nucleotide sequence: TGTGCCAGCTCACCACAGGGGATCGCGGGGTACGAGCAGTACTTC. Translating it yields CASSPQGIAGYEQYF. The V and J genes are TRBV18 and TRBJ2-7; D might be TRBD2 (6 bases). This CDR3 has 15 residues. Trimming took 1 base from V and 4 from J, leaving 14 bases between them. From germline, CDR1 is KGHSH and CDR2 LQKENI.

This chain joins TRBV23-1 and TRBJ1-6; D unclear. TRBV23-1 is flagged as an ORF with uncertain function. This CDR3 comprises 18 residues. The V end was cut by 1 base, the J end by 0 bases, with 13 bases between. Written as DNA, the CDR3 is TGCGCCAGCAGTCAATTCCCTCTGCAGGCCTCCTATAATTCACCCCTCCACTTT. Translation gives CASSQFPLQASYNSPLHF.

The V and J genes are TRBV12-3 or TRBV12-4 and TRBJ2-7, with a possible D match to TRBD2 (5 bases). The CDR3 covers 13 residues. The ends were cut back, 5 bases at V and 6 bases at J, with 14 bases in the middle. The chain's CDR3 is CASSDSNRGEQYF. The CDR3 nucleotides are TGTGCCAGCAGTGACTCGAACCGGGGCGAGCAGTACTTC.

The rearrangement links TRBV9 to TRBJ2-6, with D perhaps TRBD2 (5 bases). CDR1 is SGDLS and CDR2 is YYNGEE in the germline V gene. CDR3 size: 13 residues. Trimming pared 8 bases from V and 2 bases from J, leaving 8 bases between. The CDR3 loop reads CASQRAGANVLTF. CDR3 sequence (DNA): TGTGCCAGTCAGAGGGCTGGGGCCAACGTCCTGACTTTC.

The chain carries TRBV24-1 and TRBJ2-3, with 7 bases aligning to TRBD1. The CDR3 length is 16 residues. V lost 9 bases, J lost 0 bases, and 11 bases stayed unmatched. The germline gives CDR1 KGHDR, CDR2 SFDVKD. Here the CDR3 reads CATRPGTASSTDTQYF. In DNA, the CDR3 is TGTGCCACCCGGCCCGGGACAGCCTCGAGCACAGATACGCAGTATTTT.